This T cell receptor (beta chain) was identified in a study of T cell repertoires in cytomegalovirus infection. Overall study context: CMV infection plus the matching HLA type was flagged by public TCR beta signatures. Study-wide points: HLA-C-restricted CMV clonotypes gave the most frequent clonotype in two of eight donors. Identification of carriers of CMV plus the relevant HLA was achieved through cumulative public TCR beta family frequency.

MiXCR, applied by TCRdb to the reads, yields one record per CDR3 protein. This sample has 250,000 to 300,000 distinct CDR3 sequences, with 20% to 30% found just once. This CDR3 has 14 residues. Trimming pared 6 bases from V and 4 bases from J, leaving 13 bases between. In this sample, this clonotype turned up a few times. The antigen is undetermined. The genes are TRBV12-3 or TRBV12-4 and TRBJ1-5, with D perhaps matching TRBD1 (6 bases). What was sequenced was PBMCs. The receptor was isolated from a human donor in good health (CMV status not recorded). Some clones in this sample may be carry-over from other donors' samples. The CDR3 spells CASSLGQLNQPQHF. The CDR3 DNA follows: TGTGCCAGCAGCCTAGGACAGTTGAATCAGCCCCAGCATTTT.